This TCR beta chain was profiled in a study of cytomegalovirus exposure and HLA in healthy donors. Study context: Among the roughly 400 genotyped donors, 70% to 90% were placed in the Caucasian-associated ancestry cluster.

Turning to this clone: Its antigen is unidentified.

This CDR3 contains 16 residues. Germline loops: CDR1 SGHDN, CDR2 FVKESK. V was cut by 4 bases and J by 0 bases, with 13 bases left in between. Healthy individuals who donated bone marrow served as the donors. Study results and limitations: There were several of the most significant clusters that appeared linked to common viral pathogens in a later analysis. Immune exposure information comprised only CMV serostatus.

Primers: 60 Vbeta forward and 13 Jbeta reverse. Some clones are missing from TCRdb's copy, which holds only in-frame ones; the method was immunoSEQ multiplex PCR. Among around 90,000 clones listed, about 79% were seen once. The source is a man between 45 and 60 years old in good health and CMV-seronegative. The sample comprised PBMCs. This rearrangement joins TRBV14 to TRBJ1-5, with D tentatively TRBD1 (5 bases). Written as DNA, the CDR3 is TGTGCCAGCAGCCCAGTAGGGGTAATTAGCAATCAGCCCCAGCATTTT. Protein product: CASSPVGVISNQPQHF.